This T cell receptor (beta chain) appears in the sequencing data of a study of blood T cell repertoires in COVID-19. Study overall: Collection of acute and convalescent COVID-19 samples took place in the United States, Italy and Spain. PBMCs, B-cell-depleted T cells, or T cells provided the cDNA or gDNA that made up the material.

In the study's own analysis: Nucleated cell number was recorded as an estimate derived from reference gene primer amplification. Repertoires were generated with immunoSEQ multiplex PCR, while TCRdb's copy carries only in-frame clones and drops some. D and trimming come from the DNA, and the V and J calls and clone size come from that table. The table has roughly 100,000 clones, roughly four fifths seen once. It was during active infection that Seattle patients were enrolled and then longitudinally followed. Germline V gene lookup returns CDR1 SGHRS and CDR2 YFSETQ. V shed 6 bases, J shed 6 bases, and the junction held 5 bases outside the gene matches. This CDR3 is built from 15 residues.

The sample comprised peripheral blood. This chain uses TRBV5-1 with TRBJ2-2; 13 bases map to TRBD2. The clonotype originates from a man older than 75 with COVID-19, enrolled during active disease. CDR3 protein: CASTGLAGDAGELFF. The CDR3 DNA follows: TGCGCCAGCACCGGACTAGCGGGAGACGCCGGGGAGCTGTTTTTT.